A single sample is the source of the 9 T cell receptor beta chains below, sequenced in a study of T cell responses to AZD1222 COVID-19 vaccine. Clones were sequenced by immunoSEQ multiplex PCR, and TCRdb holds only the in-frame ones, with some missing. This table holds tens of thousands of clones, about 72% found once. The sample consisted of peripheral blood, taken on day 0 of AZD1222 vaccination. Receptor source: an adult in good health.

The chain combines TRBV7-2 with TRBJ2-7; 9 positions agree with TRBD2. V was pared by 5 bases and J by 0 bases, with 8 bases of the junction left unmatched. The germline V gene encodes CDR1 SGHTA and CDR2 FQGNSA. This CDR3 has 16 amino acids. As DNA, the CDR3 is TGTGCCAGCAGCCCTGGGGGCGGGAGGGCCTCCTACGAGCAGTACTTC. Translation gives CASSPGGGRASYEQYF.

The rearrangement uses TRBV5-8 and TRBJ2-7, with D tentatively TRBD1 or TRBD2 (5 bases each). V gave up 2 bases and J gave up 6 bases, with 15 bases separating them. The CDR3 contains 14 residues. Germline V gene data show CDR1 as SGHTS and CDR2 as YDEGEE. Here the CDR3 reads CASSFDQGRGEQYF. CDR3 DNA: TGTGCCAGCAGCTTCGACCAGGGACGGGGCGAGCAGTACTTC.

This chain links TRBV24-1 with TRBJ2-7; 9 bases are a match to TRBD1. The length of the CDR3 is 13 residues. CDR1 and CDR2 from the germline V gene are KGHDR and SFDVKD. The junction had 8 bases not matched to a gene; V was cut back by 10 bases and J by 5 bases. CDR3 in amino acids: CATSGTGTHEQYF. The CDR3 bases are TGTGCCACATCCGGGACAGGGACCCACGAGCAGTACTTC.

This rearrangement joins TRBV7-6 to TRBJ2-5; 8 bases are shared with TRBD1. Losses at the gene ends were 5 bases for V and 5 bases for J; bases not matched to a gene: 13. Per the germline V gene, CDR1 is SGHVS and CDR2 is FNYEAQ. CDR3 length: 16 amino acids. The CDR3 DNA reads TGTGCCAGCAGCCGACAGGGGAGCATTACAAGTGAGACCCAGTACTTC. It encodes CASSRQGSITSETQYF.

The chain carries TRBV12-5 and TRBJ2-5; TRBD2 agrees at 10 bases. Germline V gene lookup returns CDR1 LGHNT and CDR2 FRNRAP. The CDR3 covers 17 residues. The ends lost 1 base at V and 2 bases at J; junction bases unmatched: 7. The CDR3 here is CASGLGLAGVSQETQYF. As DNA, the CDR3 is TGTGCTAGTGGTTTGGGCCTAGCGGGAGTGTCTCAAGAGACCCAGTACTTC.

The rearrangement joins TRBV15 to TRBJ2-3; tentatively, D is TRBD1 or TRBD2 (5 bases each). CDR3 size: 15 residues. Trimming took 3 bases from V and 2 from J, leaving 12 bases between them. Germline CDR1 is LNHNV and CDR2 is YYDKDF (reference sequence). The CDR3 region is CATSRGTGYTDTQYF. CDR3 bases: TGTGCCACCAGCAGGGGGACGGGTTACACAGATACGCAGTATTTT.

The rearrangement joins TRBV29-1 to TRBJ2-1; the match to TRBD2 covers 9 bases. The CDR3 runs to 14 residues. CDR1 is SQVTM, CDR2 ANQGSEA, per germline. V was clipped by 7 bases and J by 9 bases; unmatched bases: 13. CDR3 region: CSARHAGGIFEQFF. The CDR3 nucleotides read TGCAGCGCCCGACACGCGGGAGGGATTTTTGAGCAGTTCTTC.

The chain has TRBV12-3 or TRBV12-4 and TRBJ2-1; 8 bases fit TRBD2. The CDR3 is made up of 13 amino acids. The junction had 9 bases not matched to a gene; V was cut back by 6 bases and J by 11 bases. CDR3 region: CASSPYREGKQFF. The CDR3, as DNA: TGTGCCAGCAGCCCTTACCGGGAGGGCAAGCAGTTCTTC.

This chain connects TRBV10-3 to TRBJ1-1; D is perhaps TRBD1 (5 bases). The CDR3 extends over 15 amino acids. Germline V gene lookup returns CDR1 ENHRY and CDR2 SYGVKD. Trimming took off 3 bases at V and 1 base at J, with 12 bases between the two ends. CDR3 amino acids: CAISDWGYKNTEAFF. CDR3 in DNA: TGTGCCATCAGTGATTGGGGGTACAAGAACACTGAAGCTTTCTTT.